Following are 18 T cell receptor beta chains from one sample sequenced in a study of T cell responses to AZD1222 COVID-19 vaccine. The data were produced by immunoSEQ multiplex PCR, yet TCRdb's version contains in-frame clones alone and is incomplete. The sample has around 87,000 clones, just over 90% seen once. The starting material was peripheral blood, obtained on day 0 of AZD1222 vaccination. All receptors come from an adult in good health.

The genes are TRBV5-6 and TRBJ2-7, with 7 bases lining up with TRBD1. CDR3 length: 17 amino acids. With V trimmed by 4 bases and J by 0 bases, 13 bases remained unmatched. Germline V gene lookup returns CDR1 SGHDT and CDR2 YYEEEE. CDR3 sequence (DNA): TGTGCCAGCAGCCATGAACGGGGACAGTGGAGCTCCTACGAGCAGTACTTC. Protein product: CASSHERGQWSSYEQYF.

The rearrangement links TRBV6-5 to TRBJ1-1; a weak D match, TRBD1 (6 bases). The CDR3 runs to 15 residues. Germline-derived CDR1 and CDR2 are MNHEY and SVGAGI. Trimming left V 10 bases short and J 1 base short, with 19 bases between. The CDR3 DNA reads TGTGCCACCCTCGACGGGCAGGGGAGGAACACTGAAGCTTTCTTT. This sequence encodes CATLDGQGRNTEAFF.

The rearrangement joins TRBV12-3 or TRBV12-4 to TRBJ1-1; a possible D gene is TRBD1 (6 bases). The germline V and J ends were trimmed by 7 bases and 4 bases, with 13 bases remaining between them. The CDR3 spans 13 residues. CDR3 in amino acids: CASIRLGGTEAFF. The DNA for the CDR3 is TGTGCCAGCATCCGTCTAGGGGGCACTGAAGCTTTCTTT.

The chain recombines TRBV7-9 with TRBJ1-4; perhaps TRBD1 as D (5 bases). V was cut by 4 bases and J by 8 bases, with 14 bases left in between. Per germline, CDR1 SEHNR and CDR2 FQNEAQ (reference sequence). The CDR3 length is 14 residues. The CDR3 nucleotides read TGTGCCAGCAGCTCCGCCTTGAGGGGAGAAAAACTGTTTTTT. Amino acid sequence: CASSSALRGEKLFF.

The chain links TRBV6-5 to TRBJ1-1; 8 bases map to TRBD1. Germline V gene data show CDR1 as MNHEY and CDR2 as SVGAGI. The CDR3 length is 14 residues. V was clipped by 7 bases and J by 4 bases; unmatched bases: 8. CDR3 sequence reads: CASTLDRVGTEAFF. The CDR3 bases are TGTGCCAGCACCCTGGACAGGGTGGGCACTGAAGCTTTCTTT.

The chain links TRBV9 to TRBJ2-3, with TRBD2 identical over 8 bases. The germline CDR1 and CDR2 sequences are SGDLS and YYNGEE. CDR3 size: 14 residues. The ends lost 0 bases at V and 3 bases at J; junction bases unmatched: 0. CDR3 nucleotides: TGTGCCAGCAGCGTAGGACTAGCGACAGATACGCAGTATTTT. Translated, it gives CASSVGLATDTQYF.

The CDR3 DNA reads as TGTGCCAGCACCCGCCCGGGGGGCCGGTCCTACGAGCAGTACTTC. Amino acid sequence: CASTRPGGRSYEQYF. V usage is TRBV7-9 and J usage is TRBJ2-7; perhaps TRBD2 as D (7 bases). Trimming removed 7 bases from V and 1 base from J, with 17 bases in between. The CDR3 contains 15 residues. Per germline, CDR1 SEHNR and CDR2 FQNEAQ (reference sequence).

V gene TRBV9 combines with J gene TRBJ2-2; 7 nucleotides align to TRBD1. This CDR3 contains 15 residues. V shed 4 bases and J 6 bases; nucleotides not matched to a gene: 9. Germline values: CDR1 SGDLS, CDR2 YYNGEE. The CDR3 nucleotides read TGTGCCAGCAGCCTAAGACAGGGTGGGGCCGGGGAGCTGTTTTTT. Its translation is CASSLRQGGAGELFF.

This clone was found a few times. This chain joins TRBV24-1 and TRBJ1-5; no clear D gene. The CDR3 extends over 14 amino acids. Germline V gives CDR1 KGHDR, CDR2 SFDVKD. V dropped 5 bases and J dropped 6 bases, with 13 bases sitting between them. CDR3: CATSVDAVGQPQHF. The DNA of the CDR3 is TGTGCCACCAGTGTTGATGCAGTAGGTCAGCCCCAGCATTTT.

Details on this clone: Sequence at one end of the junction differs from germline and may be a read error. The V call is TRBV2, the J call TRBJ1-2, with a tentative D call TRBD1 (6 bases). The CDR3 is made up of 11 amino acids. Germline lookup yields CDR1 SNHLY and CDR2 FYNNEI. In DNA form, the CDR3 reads TGTGCCAGCAGCCAGGGGCGGCGGGGGCCCTTC. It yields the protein CASSQGRRGPF.

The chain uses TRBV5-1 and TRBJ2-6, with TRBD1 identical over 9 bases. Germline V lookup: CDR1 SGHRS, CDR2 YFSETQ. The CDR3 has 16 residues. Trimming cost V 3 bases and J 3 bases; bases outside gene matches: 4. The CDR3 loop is CASSSGTGNGANVLTF. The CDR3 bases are TGCGCCAGCAGCTCCGGGACAGGGAATGGGGCCAACGTCCTGACTTTC.

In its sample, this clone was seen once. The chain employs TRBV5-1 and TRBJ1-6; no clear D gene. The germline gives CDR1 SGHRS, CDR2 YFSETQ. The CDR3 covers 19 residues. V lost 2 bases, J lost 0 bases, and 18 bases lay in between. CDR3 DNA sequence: TGCGCCAGCAGCTTTGCCCCCTCAGACGTGAGCTCCTATAATTCACCCCTCCACTTT. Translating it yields CASSFAPSDVSSYNSPLHF.

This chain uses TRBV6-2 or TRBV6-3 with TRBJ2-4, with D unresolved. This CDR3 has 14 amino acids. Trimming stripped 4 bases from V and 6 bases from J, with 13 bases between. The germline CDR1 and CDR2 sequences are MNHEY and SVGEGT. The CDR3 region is CASSSTAMGNIQYF. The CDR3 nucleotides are TGTGCCAGCAGTTCTACAGCCATGGGAAACATTCAGTACTTC.

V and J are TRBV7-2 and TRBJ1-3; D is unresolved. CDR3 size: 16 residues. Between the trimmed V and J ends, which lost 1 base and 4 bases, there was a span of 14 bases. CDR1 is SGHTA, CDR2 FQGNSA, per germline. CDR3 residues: CASSLGLSGEGNTIYF. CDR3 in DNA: TGTGCCAGCAGCTTAGGGTTGTCGGGCGAAGGAAACACCATATATTTT.

CDR3 nucleotide sequence: TGTGCCAGCAGTTCGGACAGGACCCAGTATGGCTACACCTTC. It yields the protein CASSSDRTQYGYTF. The J gene is TRBJ1-2, the V gene TRBV6-6, with 7 bases aligning to TRBD1. Germline CDR1 reads MNHNY; CDR2 reads SVGAGI (reference sequence). Trimming took 4 bases from V and 5 from J; bases not matched to a gene: 7. The CDR3 has 14 residues.

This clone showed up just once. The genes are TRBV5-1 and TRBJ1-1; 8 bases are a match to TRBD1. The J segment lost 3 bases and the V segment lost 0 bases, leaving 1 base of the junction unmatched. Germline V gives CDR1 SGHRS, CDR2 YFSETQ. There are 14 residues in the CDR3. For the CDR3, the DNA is TGCGCCAGCAGCTTGGGACAGGGGTACACTGAAGCTTTCTTT. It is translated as CASSLGQGYTEAFF.

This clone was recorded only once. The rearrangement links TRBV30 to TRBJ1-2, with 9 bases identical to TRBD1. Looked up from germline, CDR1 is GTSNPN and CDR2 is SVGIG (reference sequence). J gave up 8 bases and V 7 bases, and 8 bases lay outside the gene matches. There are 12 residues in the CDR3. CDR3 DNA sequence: TGTGCCTCCGACAGGGGGGTAAAAGGCTACACCTTC. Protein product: CASDRGVKGYTF.

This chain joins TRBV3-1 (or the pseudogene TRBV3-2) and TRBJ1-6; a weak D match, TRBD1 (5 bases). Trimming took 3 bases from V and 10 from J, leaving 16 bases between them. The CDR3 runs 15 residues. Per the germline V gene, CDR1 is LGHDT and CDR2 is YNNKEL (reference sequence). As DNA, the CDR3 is TGTGCCAGCAGCCAGAGACAGATTTCGGCGTCACCCCTCCACTTT. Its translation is CASSQRQISASPLHF.